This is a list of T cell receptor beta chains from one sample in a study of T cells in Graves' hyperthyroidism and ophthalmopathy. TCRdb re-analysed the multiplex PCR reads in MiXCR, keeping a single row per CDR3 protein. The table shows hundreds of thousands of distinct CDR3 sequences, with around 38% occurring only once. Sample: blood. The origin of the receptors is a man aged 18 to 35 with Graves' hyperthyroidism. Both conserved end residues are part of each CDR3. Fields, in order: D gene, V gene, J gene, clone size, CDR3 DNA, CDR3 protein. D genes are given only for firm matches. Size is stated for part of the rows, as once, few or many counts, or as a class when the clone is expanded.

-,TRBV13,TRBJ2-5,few,TGTGCCAGCAGTTACTCGAGGGGTAGCCAAGAGACCCAGTACTTC,CASSYSRGSQETQYF
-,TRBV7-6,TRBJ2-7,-,TGTGCCAGCAGCTTAGGGAAGCGGACCTACTACGAGCAGTACTTC,CASSLGKRTYYEQYF
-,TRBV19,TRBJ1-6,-,TGTGCCAGTAAATCGGGGAGCTCCTATAATTCACCCCTCCACTTT,CASKSGSSYNSPLHF
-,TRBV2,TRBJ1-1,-,TGTGCCAGCAGTGAACAGGATGGGGGCACTGAAGCTTTCTTT,CASSEQDGGTEAFF
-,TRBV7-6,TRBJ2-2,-,TGTGCCAGCACAAACTACCCGGCTAACACCGGGGAGCTGTTTTTT,CASTNYPANTGELFF
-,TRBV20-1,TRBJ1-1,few,TGCAGTGCTAGACCCCGAAAAGGGGCCTCAACTGAAGCTTTCTTT,CSARPRKGASTEAFF
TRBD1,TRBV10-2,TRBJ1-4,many,TGCGCCAGCAGCAGAGGACAGGGGGGAGCTGAAAAACTGTTTTTT,CASSRGQGGAEKLFF
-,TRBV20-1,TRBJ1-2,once,TGCAGTGCCCCCAGCGCCAGGGGAGAGTATGGCTACACCTTC,CSAPSARGEYGYTF
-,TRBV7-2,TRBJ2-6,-,TGCGCCAGCAGCCAAGGGGCAGGGTACTCTGGGGCCAACGTCCTGACTTTC,CASSQGAGYSGANVLTF
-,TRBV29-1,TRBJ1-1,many,TGCAGCGTTGACGAGGGGGGGGACACTGAAGCTTTCTTT,CSVDEGGDTEAFF
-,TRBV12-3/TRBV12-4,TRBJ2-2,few,TGTGCCAGCCTAGGGGGGCCCGGTGCGAACACCGGGGAGCTGTTTTTT,CASLGGPGANTGELFF
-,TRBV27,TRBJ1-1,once,TGTGCCAGACCCCAGGTTTGTGAAGCTTTCTTT,CARPQVCEAFF
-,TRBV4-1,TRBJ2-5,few,TGCGCCAGCAGCCCCGGTTCCTTATGGGAGACCCAGTACTTC,CASSPGSLWETQYF
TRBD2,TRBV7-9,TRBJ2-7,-,TGTGCCAGCAGCTTAGGGGCGGGGGGACTCTACGAGCAGTACTTC,CASSLGAGGLYEQYF
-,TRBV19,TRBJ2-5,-,TGTGCCAGTAGAGGGAGCGCACAAGAGACCCAGTACTTC,CASRGSAQETQYF
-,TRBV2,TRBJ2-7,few,TGTGCCAGCAGTTCTGACTTCTCCCAGGTCGACGAGCAGTACTTC,CASSSDFSQVDEQYF
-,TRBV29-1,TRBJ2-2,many,TGCAGCGTTGGAATGCCCCTGGGACCTTACACCGGGGAGCTGTTTTTT,CSVGMPLGPYTGELFF
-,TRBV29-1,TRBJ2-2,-,TGCAGCGCACTAAGTCGGGGGTGGACCGGGGAGCTGTTTTTT,CSALSRGWTGELFF
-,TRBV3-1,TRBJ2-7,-,TGTGCCAGCAGCCATGGTCAATTAGGCAACGAGCAGTACTTC,CASSHGQLGNEQYF
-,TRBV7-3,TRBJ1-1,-,TGCGCCAGCAGCCAAGGAGGGGAGGTAGCTGAAGCTTTCTTT,CASSQGGEVAEAFF
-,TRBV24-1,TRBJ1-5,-,TGTGCCACCAGTGATTCAGGGGCAACGACCCAGCATTTT,CATSDSGATTQHF
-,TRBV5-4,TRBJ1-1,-,TGTGCCAGCAGCCCGTGGGGCTTAATAGCGAACACTGAAGCTTTCTTT,CASSPWGLIANTEAFF
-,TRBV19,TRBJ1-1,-,TGTGCCAGTAGTATCGGGGGTGGCGAAACTTTCTTT,CASSIGGGETFF
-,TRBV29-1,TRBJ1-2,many,TGCAGCGTTGAAGAGGGTCAGACGCCCTTTGGCTACACCTTC,CSVEEGQTPFGYTF
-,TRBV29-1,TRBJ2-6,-,TGCAGCGTTGTGGGGGGAAGTATGGACACTGAAGCTTTC,CSVVGGSMDTEAF
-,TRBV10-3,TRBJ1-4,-,TGTGCCACCAGGACAGACGGTGAAAAACTGTTTTTT,CATRTDGEKLFF
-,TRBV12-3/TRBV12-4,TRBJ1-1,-,TGTGCCAGCAGTTTGTCCGGGAGGTTAGCTGAAGCTTTCTTT,CASSLSGRLAEAFF
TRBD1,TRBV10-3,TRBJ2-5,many,TGTGCCATCAGTTCCGGGACAGGGGTACAAGAGACCCAGTACTTC,CAISSGTGVQETQYF
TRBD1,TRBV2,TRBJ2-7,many,TGTGCCAGCAGGGGACAGGGAGGCGAGCAGTACTTC,CASRGQGGEQYF
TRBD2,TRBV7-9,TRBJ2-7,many,TGTGCCAGCAGCTTATCTGCGGGGGGCGAGCAGTACTTC,CASSLSAGGEQYF
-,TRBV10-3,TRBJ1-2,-,TGTGCCAGCAGTGAAGTCCGGCGCTATGGCTACACCTTC,CASSEVRRYGYTF
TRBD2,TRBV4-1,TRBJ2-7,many,TGCGCCAGCAGCCTGGGACTAGGGGACTACGAGCAGTACTTC,CASSLGLGDYEQYF
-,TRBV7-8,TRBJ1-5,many,TGTGCCAGCAGCTACGACAGTCCTCAGCCCCAGCATTTT,CASSYDSPQPQHF
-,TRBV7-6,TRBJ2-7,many,TGTCCCCCAGGGGCGAGTTCCTACGAGCAGTACTTC,CPPGASSYEQYF
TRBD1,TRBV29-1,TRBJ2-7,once,TGCAGCCCCGGACAGGGGGTCTACGAGCAGTACTTC,CSPGQGVYEQYF
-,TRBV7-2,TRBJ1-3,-,TGTGCCAGCAGCCCACGTGGGGTTGGAAACACCATATATTTT,CASSPRGVGNTIYF
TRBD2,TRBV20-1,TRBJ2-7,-,TGCAGTGCTAGAGGGCCCCGGACTAGCGGCCCCTACGAGCAGTACTTC,CSARGPRTSGPYEQYF
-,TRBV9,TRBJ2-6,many,TGTGCCAGCAGCGTCTCTGGGGCCAACGTCCTGACTTTC,CASSVSGANVLTF
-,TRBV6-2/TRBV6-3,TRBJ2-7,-,TGTGCCAGCAGTTACGACGCGGGGTACGAGCAGTACTTC,CASSYDAGYEQYF
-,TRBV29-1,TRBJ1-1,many,TGCAGCGTTCCAAGGGAAACTGAAGCTTTCTTT,CSVPRETEAFF
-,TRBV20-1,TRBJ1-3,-,TGCAGTGCTAGAGGAGGGGGGGCTTTCTCTGGAAACACCATATATTTT,CSARGGGAFSGNTIYF
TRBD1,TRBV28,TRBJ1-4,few,TGTGCCAGCAGTTTCCAGGGGGCTACTAATGAAAAACTGTTTTTT,CASSFQGATNEKLFF
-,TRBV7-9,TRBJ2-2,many,TGTGCCAGCAGCGAGTCCACAGGTCCCGGGGAGCTGTTTTTT,CASSESTGPGELFF
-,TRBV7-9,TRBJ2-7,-,TGTGCCAGCAGCCATGGGGACGTCGTTGCTTGGGAGCAGTACTTC,CASSHGDVVAWEQYF
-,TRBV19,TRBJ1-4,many,TGTGCCAGTAGCACCGGGACTTCAACTAATGAAAAACTGTTTTTT,CASSTGTSTNEKLFF
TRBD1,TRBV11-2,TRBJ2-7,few,TGTGCCAGCAGCTCAGGGACAGGTGACAACGAGCAGTACTTC,CASSSGTGDNEQYF
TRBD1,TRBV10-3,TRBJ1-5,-,TGTGCCACCGGGACAGGGGCCCTTGACCAGCATTTT,CATGTGALDQHF
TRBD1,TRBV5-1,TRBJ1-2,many,TGCGCCAGCAGCCCGGACAGGATCTATGGCTACACCTTC,CASSPDRIYGYTF
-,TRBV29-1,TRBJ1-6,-,TGCAGTGAAGCGGGGGCCAGCTCCTATAATTCACCCCTCCACTTT,CSEAGASSYNSPLHF
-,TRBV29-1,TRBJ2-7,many,TGCAGCGTTGAACACCTCTACGAGCAGTACTTC,CSVEHLYEQYF
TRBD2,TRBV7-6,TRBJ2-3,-,TGTGCCAGCAGCTTGGGGGGAGGGAGGGCCCGCACAGATACGCAGTATTTT,CASSLGGGRARTDTQYF
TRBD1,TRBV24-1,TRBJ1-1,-,TGTGCCACCAGTGATGGGGCTGGGCAACAGGGGTTCGCTGAAGCTTTCTTT,CATSDGAGQQGFAEAFF
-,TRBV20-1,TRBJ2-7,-,TGCAGTGCAATGGGACGTCCGCCCCACGAGCAGTACTTC,CSAMGRPPHEQYF
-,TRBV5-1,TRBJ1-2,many,TGCGCCAGCAGCTTGGCCTTGGTTGACGGCTACACCTTC,CASSLALVDGYTF
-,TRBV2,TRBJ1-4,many,TGTGCCAGCAGTGATGACAGCCTGGCAACTAATGAAAAACTGTTTTTT,CASSDDSLATNEKLFF
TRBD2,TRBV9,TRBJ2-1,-,TGTGCCAGCAGCTTACTAGCGGGAGGGAATGAGCAGTTCTTC,CASSLLAGGNEQFF
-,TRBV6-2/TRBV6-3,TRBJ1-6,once,TGTGCCAGCATGAGCTGGGCGAAGCCCCTCCACTTT,CASMSWAKPLHF
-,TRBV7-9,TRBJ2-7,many,TGTGCCAGCAGCTGGAGAGGAGAGCAGTACTTC,CASSWRGEQYF